The clone carrying this T cell receptor (beta chain) was recorded many times. The V and J ends lost 2 bases and 1 base respectively, with 13 bases between them. The CDR3 consists of 15 residues. In germline, CDR1 is SGHNT, CDR2 YYREEE (reference sequence). These data belong to a study of molecular identifiers for immune sequencing clone quantification. TCRdb re-called the PCR reads with MiXCR, one entry per CDR3 protein. The sample has 97,000 or so distinct CDR3 sequences, 20% to 25% seen once. The receptor was derived from a human donor in good health. Some libraries in this study had Jurkat cell RNA spiked in. This chain joins TRBV5-4 and TRBJ2-7; tentatively, D is TRBD2 (5 bases). The sequencing input was naive CD8+ T cells from blood, with Jurkat cell RNA spiked in. Subset of the sample: FACS-sorted CD8+CD4-CCR7+CD45RA+ naive T cells. In DNA, the CDR3 is TGTGCCAGCAGCTTTGTTCCCGGCGGGTCCTACGAGCAGTACTTC. Protein sequence: CASSFVPGGSYEQYF.